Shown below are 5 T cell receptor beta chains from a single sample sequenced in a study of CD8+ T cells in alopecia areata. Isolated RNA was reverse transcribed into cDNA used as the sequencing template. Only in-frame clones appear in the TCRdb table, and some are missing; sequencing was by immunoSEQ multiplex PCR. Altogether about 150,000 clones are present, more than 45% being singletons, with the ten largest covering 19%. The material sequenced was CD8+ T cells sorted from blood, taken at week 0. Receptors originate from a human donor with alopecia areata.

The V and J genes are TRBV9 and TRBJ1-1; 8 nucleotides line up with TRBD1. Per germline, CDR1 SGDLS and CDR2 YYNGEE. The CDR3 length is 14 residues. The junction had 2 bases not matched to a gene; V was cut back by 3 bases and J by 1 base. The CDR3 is CASSAGTGNTEAFF. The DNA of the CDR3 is TGTGCCAGCAGCGCCGGGACAGGGAACACTGAAGCTTTCTTT. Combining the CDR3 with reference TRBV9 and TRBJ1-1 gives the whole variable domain DSGVTQTPKHLITATGQRVTLRCSPRSGDLSVYWYQQSLDQGLQFLIQYYNGEERAKGNILERFSAQQFPDLHSELNLSSLELGDSALYFCASSAGTGNTEAFFGQGTRLTVV.

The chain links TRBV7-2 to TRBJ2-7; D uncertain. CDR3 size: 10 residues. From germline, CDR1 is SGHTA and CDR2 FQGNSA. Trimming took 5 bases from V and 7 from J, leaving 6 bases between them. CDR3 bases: TGTGCCAGCAGCAACGGGGAGCAGTACTTC. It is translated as CASSNGEQYF.

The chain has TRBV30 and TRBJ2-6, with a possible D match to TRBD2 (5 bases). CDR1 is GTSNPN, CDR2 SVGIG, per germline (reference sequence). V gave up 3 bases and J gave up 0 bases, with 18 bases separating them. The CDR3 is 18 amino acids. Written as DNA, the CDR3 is TGTGCCTGGAGGTCGTTGGGAGAGGGTACCTCTGGGGCCAACGTCCTGACTTTC. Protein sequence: CAWRSLGEGTSGANVLTF.

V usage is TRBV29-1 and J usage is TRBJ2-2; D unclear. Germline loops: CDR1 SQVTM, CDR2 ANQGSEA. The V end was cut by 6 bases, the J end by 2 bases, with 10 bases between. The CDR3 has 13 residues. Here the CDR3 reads CSVVPPNTGELFF. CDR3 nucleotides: TGCAGCGTCGTCCCGCCCAACACCGGGGAGCTGTTTTTT.

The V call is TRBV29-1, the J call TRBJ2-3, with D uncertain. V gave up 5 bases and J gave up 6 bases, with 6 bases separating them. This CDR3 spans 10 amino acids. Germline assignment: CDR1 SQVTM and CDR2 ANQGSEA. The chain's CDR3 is CSVLGDTQYF. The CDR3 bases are TGCAGCGTTTTGGGGGATACGCAGTATTTT.